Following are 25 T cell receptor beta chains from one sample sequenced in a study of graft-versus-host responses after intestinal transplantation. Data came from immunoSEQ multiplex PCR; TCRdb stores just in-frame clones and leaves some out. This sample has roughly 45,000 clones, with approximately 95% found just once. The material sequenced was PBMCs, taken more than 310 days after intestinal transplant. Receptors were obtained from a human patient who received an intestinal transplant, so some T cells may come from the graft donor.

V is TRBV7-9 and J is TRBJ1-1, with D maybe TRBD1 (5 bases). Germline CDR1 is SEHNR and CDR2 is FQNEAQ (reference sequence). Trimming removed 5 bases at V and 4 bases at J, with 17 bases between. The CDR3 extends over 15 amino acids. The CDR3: CASSPRAGGSTEAFF. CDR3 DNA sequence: TGTGCCAGCAGCCCACGGGCGGGGGGGAGCACTGAAGCTTTCTTT.

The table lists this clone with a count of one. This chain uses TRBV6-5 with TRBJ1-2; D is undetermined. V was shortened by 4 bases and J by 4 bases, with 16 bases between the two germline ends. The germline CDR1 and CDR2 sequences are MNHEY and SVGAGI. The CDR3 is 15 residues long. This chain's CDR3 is CASSFFREDSYGYTF. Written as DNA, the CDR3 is TGTGCCAGCAGTTTCTTCCGGGAGGATAGCTATGGCTACACCTTC.

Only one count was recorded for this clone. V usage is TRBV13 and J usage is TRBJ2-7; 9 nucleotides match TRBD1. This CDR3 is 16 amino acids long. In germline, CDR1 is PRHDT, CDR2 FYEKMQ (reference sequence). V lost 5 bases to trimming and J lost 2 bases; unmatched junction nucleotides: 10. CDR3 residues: CASSVDRTGATYEQYF. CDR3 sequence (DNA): TGTGCCAGCAGCGTAGACCGGACAGGGGCAACCTACGAGCAGTACTTC.

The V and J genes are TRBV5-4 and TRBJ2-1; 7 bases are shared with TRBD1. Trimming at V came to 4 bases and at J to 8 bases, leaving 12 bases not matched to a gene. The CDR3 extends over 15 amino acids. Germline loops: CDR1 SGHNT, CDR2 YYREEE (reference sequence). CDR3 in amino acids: CASSLDRAGIDEQFF. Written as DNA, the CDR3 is TGTGCCAGCAGCCTTGACAGGGCCGGTATCGATGAGCAGTTCTTC.

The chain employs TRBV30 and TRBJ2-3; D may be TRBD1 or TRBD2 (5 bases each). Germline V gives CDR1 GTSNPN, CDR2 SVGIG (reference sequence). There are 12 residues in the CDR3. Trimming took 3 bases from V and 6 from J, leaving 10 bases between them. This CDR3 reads CAWSRDADTQYF. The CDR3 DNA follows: TGTGCCTGGAGCAGGGACGCGGATACGCAGTATTTT.

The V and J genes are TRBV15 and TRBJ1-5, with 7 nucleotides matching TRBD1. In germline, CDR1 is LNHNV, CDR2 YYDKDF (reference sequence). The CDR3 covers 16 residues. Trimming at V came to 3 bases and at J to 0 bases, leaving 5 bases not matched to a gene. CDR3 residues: CATSSTGQYSNQPQHF. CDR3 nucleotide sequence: TGTGCCACCAGCAGTACGGGACAGTATAGCAATCAGCCCCAGCATTTT.

The CDR3 reads CASSENTEAFF. The CDR3 coding sequence is TGTGCCAGCAGTGAGAACACTGAAGCTTTCTTT. The chain employs TRBV6-5 and TRBJ1-1; D is uncertain. Germline values: CDR1 MNHEY, CDR2 SVGAGI. Trimming cost V 5 bases and J 1 base, with 2 bases left between them. CDR3 length: 11 residues.

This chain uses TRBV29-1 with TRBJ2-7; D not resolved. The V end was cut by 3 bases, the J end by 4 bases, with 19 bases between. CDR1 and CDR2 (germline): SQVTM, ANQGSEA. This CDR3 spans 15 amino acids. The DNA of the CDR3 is TGCAGCGTTGAGTCGGACCCAGATGGGCTTTACGAGCAGTACTTC. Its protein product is CSVESDPDGLYEQYF.

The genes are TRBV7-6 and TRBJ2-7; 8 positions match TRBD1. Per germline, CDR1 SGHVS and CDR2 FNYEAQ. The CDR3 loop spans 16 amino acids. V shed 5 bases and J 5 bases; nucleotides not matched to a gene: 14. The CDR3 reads CASSQGQGPFLDEQYF. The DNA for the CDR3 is TGTGCCAGCAGCCAAGGACAGGGCCCCTTTCTAGACGAGCAGTACTTC.

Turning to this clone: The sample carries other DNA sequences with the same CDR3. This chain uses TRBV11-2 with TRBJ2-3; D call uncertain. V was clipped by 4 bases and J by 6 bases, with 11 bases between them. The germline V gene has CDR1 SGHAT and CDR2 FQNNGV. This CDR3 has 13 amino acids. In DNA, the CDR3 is TGTGCCAGCAGCTCCGGTCCTAGGGATACGCAGTATTTT. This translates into CASSSGPRDTQYF.

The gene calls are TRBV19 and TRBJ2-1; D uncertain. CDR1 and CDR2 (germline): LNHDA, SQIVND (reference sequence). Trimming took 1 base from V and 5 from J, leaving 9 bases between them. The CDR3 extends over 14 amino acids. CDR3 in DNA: TGTGCCAGTAGTATAGTAACCGGAAACAATGAGCAGTTCTTC. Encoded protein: CASSIVTGNNEQFF.

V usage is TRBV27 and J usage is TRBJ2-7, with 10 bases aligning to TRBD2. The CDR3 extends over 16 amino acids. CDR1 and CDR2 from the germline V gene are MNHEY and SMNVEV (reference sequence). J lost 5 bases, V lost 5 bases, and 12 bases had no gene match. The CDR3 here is CASSRVLAGVSNEQYF. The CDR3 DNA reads TGTGCCAGCAGTAGAGTCCTAGCGGGAGTTTCCAACGAGCAGTACTTC.

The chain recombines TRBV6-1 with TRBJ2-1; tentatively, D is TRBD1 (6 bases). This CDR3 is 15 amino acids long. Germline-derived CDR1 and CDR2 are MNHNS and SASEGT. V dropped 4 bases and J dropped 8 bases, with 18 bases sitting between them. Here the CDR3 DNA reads TGTGCCAGCAGTGGGTACCCAACCAGGGGCGATGAGCAGTTCTTC. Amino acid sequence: CASSGYPTRGDEQFF.

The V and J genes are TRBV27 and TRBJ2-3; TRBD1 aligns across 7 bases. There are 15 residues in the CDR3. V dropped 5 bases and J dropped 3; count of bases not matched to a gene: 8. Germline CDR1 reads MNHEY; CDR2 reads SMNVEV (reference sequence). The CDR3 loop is CASSPGTEVTDTQYF. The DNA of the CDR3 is TGTGCCAGCAGTCCCGGGACAGAAGTAACAGATACGCAGTATTTT.

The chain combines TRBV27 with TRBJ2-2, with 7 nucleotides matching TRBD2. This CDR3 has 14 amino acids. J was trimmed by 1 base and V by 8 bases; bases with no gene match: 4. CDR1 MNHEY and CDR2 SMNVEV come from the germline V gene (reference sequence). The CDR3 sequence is CASEASGNTGELFF. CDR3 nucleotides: TGTGCCAGCGAGGCTAGCGGGAACACCGGGGAGCTGTTTTTT.

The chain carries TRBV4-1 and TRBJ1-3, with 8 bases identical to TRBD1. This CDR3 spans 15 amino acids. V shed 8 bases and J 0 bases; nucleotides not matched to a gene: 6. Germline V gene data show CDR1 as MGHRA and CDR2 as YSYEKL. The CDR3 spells CASSTDRGSGNTIYF. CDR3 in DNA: TGCGCCAGCTCGACAGACAGGGGCTCTGGAAACACCATATATTTT.

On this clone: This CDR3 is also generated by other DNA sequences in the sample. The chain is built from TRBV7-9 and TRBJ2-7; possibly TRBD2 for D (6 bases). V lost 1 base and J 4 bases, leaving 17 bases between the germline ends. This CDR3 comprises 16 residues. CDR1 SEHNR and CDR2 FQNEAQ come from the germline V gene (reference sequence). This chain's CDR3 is CASSLGRGGIMYEQYF. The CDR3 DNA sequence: TGTGCCAGCAGCTTAGGTCGGGGCGGGATCATGTACGAGCAGTACTTC.

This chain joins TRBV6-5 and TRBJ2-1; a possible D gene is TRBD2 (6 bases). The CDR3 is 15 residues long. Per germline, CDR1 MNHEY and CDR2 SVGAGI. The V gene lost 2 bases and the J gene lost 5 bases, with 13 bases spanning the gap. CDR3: CASSYEASANNEQFF. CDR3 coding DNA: TGTGCCAGCAGTTACGAGGCTAGCGCTAACAATGAGCAGTTCTTC.

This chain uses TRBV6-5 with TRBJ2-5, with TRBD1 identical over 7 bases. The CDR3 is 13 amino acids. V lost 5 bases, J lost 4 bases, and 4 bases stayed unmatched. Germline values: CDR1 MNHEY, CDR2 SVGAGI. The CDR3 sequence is CASSERGLETQYF. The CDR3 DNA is TGTGCCAGCAGTGAGAGGGGGCTAGAGACCCAGTACTTC.

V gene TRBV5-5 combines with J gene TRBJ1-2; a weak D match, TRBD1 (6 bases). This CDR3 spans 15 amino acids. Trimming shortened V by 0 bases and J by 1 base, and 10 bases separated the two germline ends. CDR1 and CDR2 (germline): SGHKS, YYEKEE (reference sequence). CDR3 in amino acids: CASSLGTGINYGYTF. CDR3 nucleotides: TGTGCCAGCAGCTTGGGTACAGGGATTAACTATGGCTACACCTTC.

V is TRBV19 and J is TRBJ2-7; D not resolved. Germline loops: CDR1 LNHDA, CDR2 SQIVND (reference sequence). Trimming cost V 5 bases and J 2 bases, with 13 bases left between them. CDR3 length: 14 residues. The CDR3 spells CASSPPGLTYEQYF. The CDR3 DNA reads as TGTGCCAGTAGTCCCCCCGGGTTAACCTACGAGCAGTACTTC.

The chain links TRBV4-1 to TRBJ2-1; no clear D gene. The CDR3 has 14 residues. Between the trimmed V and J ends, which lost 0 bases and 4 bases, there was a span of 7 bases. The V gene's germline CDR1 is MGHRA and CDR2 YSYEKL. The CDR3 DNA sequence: TGCGCCAGCAGCCAAGATGAGCTATACAATGAGCAGTTCTTC. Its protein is CASSQDELYNEQFF.

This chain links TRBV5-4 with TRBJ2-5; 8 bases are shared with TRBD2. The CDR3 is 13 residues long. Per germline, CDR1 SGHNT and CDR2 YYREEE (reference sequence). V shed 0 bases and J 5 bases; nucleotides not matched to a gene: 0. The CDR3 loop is CASSLAGGETQYF. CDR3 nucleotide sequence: TGTGCCAGCAGCTTGGCGGGGGGGGAGACCCAGTACTTC.

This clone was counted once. The CDR3 sequence: CASSSLGDLETQYF. CDR3 nucleotides: TGTGCCAGCAGTTCCCTAGGGGACTTAGAGACCCAGTACTTC. The chain joins TRBV27 to TRBJ2-5, with D perhaps TRBD2 (6 bases). The CDR3 has 14 amino acids. The germline gives CDR1 MNHEY, CDR2 SMNVEV (reference sequence). The ends were cut back, 4 bases at V and 4 bases at J, with 13 bases in the middle.

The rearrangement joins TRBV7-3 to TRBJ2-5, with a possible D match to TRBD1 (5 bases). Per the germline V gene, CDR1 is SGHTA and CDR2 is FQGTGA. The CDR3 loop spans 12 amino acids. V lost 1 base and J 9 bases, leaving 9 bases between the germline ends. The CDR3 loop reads CASSLRGTPQYF. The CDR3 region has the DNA TGTGCCAGCAGCTTAAGGGGCACTCCCCAGTACTTC.